This T cell receptor (beta chain) was captured by sequencing in a study of T cell changes during pregnancy in multiple sclerosis. This CDR3 spans 15 amino acids. Germline V lookup: CDR1 SEHNR, CDR2 FQNEAQ (reference sequence). V dropped 3 bases and J dropped 0; count of bases not matched to a gene: 4. Method: immunoSEQ multiplex PCR; TCRdb's copy keeps in-frame clones and lacks some. The sample lists about 130,000 clones, about 95% occurring once. Material: peripheral blood, obtained after pregnancy. The TCR was taken from a female donor with multiple sclerosis, enrolled in a pregnancy study. The rearrangement uses TRBV7-9 and TRBJ1-1; TRBD1 matches at 7 bases. The CDR3 region is CASSFETGLNTEAFF. Here the CDR3 DNA reads TGTGCCAGCAGCTTTGAGACAGGGTTGAACACTGAAGCTTTCTTT.